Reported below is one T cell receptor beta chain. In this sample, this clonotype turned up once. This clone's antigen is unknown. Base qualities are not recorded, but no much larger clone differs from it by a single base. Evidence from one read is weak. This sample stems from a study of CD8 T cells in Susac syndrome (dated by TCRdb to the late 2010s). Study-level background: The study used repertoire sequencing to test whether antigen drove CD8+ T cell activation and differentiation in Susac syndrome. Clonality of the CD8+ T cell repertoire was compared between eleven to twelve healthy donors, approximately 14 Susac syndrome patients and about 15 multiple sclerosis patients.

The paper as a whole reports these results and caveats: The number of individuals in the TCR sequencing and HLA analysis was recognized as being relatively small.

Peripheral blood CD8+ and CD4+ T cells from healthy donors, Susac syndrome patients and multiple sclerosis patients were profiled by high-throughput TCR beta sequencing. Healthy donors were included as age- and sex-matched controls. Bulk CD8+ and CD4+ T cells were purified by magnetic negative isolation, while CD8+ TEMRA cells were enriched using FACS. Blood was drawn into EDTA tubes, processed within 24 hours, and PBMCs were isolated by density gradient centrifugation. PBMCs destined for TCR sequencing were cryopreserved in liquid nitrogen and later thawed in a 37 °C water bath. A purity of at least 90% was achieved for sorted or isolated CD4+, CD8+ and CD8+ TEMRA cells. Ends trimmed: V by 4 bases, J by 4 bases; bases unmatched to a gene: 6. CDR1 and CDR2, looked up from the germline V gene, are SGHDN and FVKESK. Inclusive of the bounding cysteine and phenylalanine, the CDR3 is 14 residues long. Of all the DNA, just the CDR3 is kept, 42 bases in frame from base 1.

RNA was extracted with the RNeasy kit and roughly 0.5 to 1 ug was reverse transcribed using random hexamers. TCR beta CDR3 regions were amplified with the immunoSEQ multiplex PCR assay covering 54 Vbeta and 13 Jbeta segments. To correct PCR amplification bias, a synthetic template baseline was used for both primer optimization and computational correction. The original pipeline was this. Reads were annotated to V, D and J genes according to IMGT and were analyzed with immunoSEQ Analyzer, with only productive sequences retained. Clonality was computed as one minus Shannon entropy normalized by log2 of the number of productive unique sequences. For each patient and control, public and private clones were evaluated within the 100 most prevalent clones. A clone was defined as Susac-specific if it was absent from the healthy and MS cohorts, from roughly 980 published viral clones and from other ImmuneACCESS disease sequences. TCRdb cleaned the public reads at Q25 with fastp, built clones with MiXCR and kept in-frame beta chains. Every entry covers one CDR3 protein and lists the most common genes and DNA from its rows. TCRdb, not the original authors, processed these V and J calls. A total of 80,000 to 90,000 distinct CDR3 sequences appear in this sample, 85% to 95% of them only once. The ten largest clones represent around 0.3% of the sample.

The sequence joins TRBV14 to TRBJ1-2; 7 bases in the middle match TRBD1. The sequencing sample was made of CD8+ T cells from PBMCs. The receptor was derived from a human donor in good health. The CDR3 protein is CASSPDRAPYGYTF. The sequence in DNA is TGTGCCAGCAGCCCAGACAGGGCGCCCTATGGCTACACCTTC.